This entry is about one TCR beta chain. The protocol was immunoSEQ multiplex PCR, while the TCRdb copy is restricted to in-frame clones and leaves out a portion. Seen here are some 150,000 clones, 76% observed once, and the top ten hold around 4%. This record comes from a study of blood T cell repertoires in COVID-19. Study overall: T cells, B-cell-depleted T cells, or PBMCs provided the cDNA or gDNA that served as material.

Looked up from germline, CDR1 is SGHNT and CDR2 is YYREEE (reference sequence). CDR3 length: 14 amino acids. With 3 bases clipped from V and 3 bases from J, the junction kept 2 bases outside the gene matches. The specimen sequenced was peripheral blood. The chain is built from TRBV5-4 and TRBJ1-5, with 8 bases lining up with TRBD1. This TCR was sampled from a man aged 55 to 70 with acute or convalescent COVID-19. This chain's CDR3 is CASSSTGDNQPQHF. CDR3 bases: TGTGCCAGCAGCTCGACAGGGGACAATCAGCCCCAGCATTTT.